This T cell receptor (beta chain) originates from a study of blood T cells in healthy people across ages. Primed by a sample-barcoded 5' primer and a J-beta primer mix, a second PCR proceeded for about 7 to 12 cycles. TCRdb re-called the 5' RACE reads through MiXCR, storing one row per CDR3 protein. This sample carries 1.5 million to 2 million distinct CDR3 sequences, 28% of them seen once, and the ten largest clones take about 7.7%. Trimming shortened V by 10 bases and J by 1 base, and 12 bases separated the two germline ends. The CDR3 totals 13 residues. The germline CDR1 and CDR2 sequences are MDHEN and SYDVKM.

The source is a woman in her thirties in good health. Sequences were obtained from blood. This chain connects TRBV28 to TRBJ2-3; D is undetermined. CDR3 in DNA: TGTGCCACGATGCCGGGCGGCACAGATACGCAGTATTTT. It translates to CATMPGGTDTQYF.